The 28 T cell receptor beta chains below were found in one sample sequenced in a study of PD-L1 blockade in urothelial cancer. The data were produced by immunoSEQ multiplex PCR, yet TCRdb's version contains in-frame clones alone and is incomplete. The sample records about 14,000 clones, 70% to 90% being singletons. Sequencing was performed on PBMCs, taken around atezolizumab (anti-PD-L1) treatment. These TCRs come from a man in his sixties or seventies with urothelial cancer.

CDR3 DNA sequence: TGTGCCAGCAGCCCTCCCCAGAGGAATCAGCCCCAGCATTTT. Protein: CASSPPQRNQPQHF. V gene TRBV28 combines with J gene TRBJ1-5, with D uncertain. The germline V gene has CDR1 MDHEN and CDR2 SYDVKM. Trimming removed 6 bases from V and 4 bases from J, with 13 bases in between. This CDR3 is built from 14 residues.

This clone was detected only once. This chain's CDR3 is CASSATSGGRETQYF. DNA for the CDR3: TGTGCCAGCAGCGCAACTAGCGGGGGGCGAGAGACCCAGTACTTC. The chain has TRBV2 and TRBJ2-5; 12 positions match TRBD2. Germline CDR1 and CDR2: SNHLY and FYNNEI. J was trimmed by 4 bases and V by 6 bases; bases with no gene match: 6. The CDR3 contains 15 residues.

The rearrangement uses TRBV19 and TRBJ1-1; D may be TRBD1 (6 bases). V lost 6 bases, J lost 2 bases, and 13 bases lay in between. CDR3 length equals 14 residues. Germline CDR1 reads LNHDA; CDR2 reads SQIVND (reference sequence). The CDR3 here is CASSLGQLNTEAFF. The CDR3 DNA is TGTGCCAGTAGCCTGGGACAACTCAACACTGAAGCTTTCTTT.

The chain recombines TRBV4-1 with TRBJ2-5, with D tentatively TRBD2 (5 bases). The germline CDR1 and CDR2 sequences are MGHRA and YSYEKL. There are 15 residues in the CDR3. V shed 0 bases and J shed 4 bases, with 12 bases lying between them. The chain's CDR3 is CASSQDGMVGETQYF. CDR3 DNA sequence: TGCGCCAGCAGCCAAGACGGGATGGTGGGAGAGACCCAGTACTTC.

The table lists this clone with a count of one. This chain uses TRBV9 with TRBJ2-1; 11 nucleotides match TRBD1. The CDR3 contains 15 residues. Looked up from germline, CDR1 is SGDLS and CDR2 is YYNGEE. V lost 0 bases, J lost 5 bases, and 1 base stayed unmatched. This chain's CDR3 is CASSVGGQGDNEQFF. The CDR3, as DNA: TGTGCCAGCAGCGTAGGGGGACAGGGGGACAATGAGCAGTTCTTC.

For the CDR3, the DNA is TGTGCCAGTAGTATCGTCCAGGGTGGGAACCCTTATGGCTACACCTTC. It is translated as CASSIVQGGNPYGYTF. This chain joins TRBV19 and TRBJ1-2; D is perhaps TRBD1 (5 bases). V lost 3 bases to trimming and J lost 5 bases, with 19 bases between them. Germline V lookup: CDR1 LNHDA, CDR2 SQIVND (reference sequence). The CDR3 is 16 residues long.

This chain links TRBV2 with TRBJ1-6; TRBD1 is a possible D gene (5 bases). CDR3 length: 15 amino acids. The germline V gene encodes CDR1 SNHLY and CDR2 FYNNEI. Trimming stripped 7 bases from V and 2 bases from J, with 12 bases between. CDR3 sequence: CASNGGEAYNSPLHF. CDR3 sequence (DNA): TGTGCCAGCAACGGAGGGGAAGCCTATAATTCACCCCTCCACTTT. The entire variable domain, with the rest obtained from reference TRBV2 and TRBJ1-6, is as follows: EPEVTQTPSHQVTQMGQEVILRCVPISNHLYFYWYRQILGQKVEFLVSFYNNEISEKSEIFDDQFSVERPDGSNFTLKIRSTKLEDSAMYFCASNGGEAYNSPLHFGNGTRLTVT.

The chain has TRBV10-3 and TRBJ1-4; a possible D gene is TRBD1 (5 bases). The CDR3 runs to 16 residues. Germline assignment: CDR1 ENHRY and CDR2 SYGVKD. Trimming removed 0 bases at V and 8 bases at J, with 16 bases between. The CDR3 sequence: CAISESGPRQGEKLFF. The CDR3 DNA is TGTGCCATCAGTGAGTCGGGGCCTCGTCAAGGGGAAAAACTGTTTTTT.

The chain recombines TRBV5-1 with TRBJ1-1; tentative D call: TRBD1 (6 bases). Looked up from germline, CDR1 is SGHRS and CDR2 is YFSETQ. The CDR3 is 16 amino acids. Trimming left V 4 bases short and J 3 bases short, with 19 bases between. The DNA of the CDR3 is TGCGCCAGCAGCCCAAGACAGGACGGGTGGGACACTGAAGCTTTCTTT. Its protein product is CASSPRQDGWDTEAFF.

The chain joins TRBV2 to TRBJ1-2, with 9 nucleotides matching TRBD1. The CDR3 covers 14 residues. V was pared by 6 bases and J by 7 bases, with 9 bases of the junction left unmatched. Germline CDR1 SNHLY, CDR2 FYNNEI. The DNA of the CDR3 is TGTGCCAGCAGCACCACAGGGGGCGTAGCTGGCTACACCTTC. Translated: CASSTTGGVAGYTF.

The chain couples TRBV5-1 to TRBJ2-4, with a tentative D call TRBD1 (5 bases). The germline gives CDR1 SGHRS, CDR2 YFSETQ. Between the trimmed V and J ends, which lost 5 bases and 6 bases, there was a span of 15 bases. The CDR3 loop spans 14 amino acids. The CDR3 DNA follows: TGCGCCAGCAGATCAGCCCTTCAGGGAAACATTCAGTACTTC. Residues: CASRSALQGNIQYF.

The chain recombines TRBV12-5 with TRBJ2-7, with D possibly matching TRBD1 (5 bases). Germline V gene sequence: CDR1 LGHNT, CDR2 FRNRAP. The CDR3 has 16 residues. V lost 1 base and J 4 bases, leaving 17 bases between the germline ends. CDR3 DNA sequence: TGTGCTAGTGGTTTGGGCTGGGCAGGGCAAGGATACGAGCAGTACTTC. Its protein is CASGLGWAGQGYEQYF.

The J gene is TRBJ2-3, the V gene TRBV27, with D perhaps matching TRBD1 (5 bases). V was shortened by 1 base and J by 5 bases, with 13 bases between the two germline ends. Germline CDR1 MNHEY, CDR2 SMNVEV (reference sequence). The CDR3 is made up of 15 amino acids. Here the CDR3 DNA reads TGTGCCAGCAGTTTATTAGGGGCGAGTAAAGATACGCAGTATTTT. Its protein is CASSLLGASKDTQYF.

The gene calls are TRBV5-1 and TRBJ2-1; 8 nucleotides line up with TRBD2. The trim removed 5 bases at V and 4 bases at J, leaving 5 bases unmatched. Germline CDR1 is SGHRS and CDR2 is YFSETQ. The CDR3 covers 14 residues. The CDR3, as DNA: TGCGCCAGCAGACGGGAGGGGGTATACAATGAGCAGTTCTTC. As protein: CASRREGVYNEQFF. Full variable domain (outside the CDR3, taken from reference TRBV5-1 and TRBJ2-1): KAGVTQTPRYLIKTRGQQVTLSCSPISGHRSVSWYQQTPGQGLQFLFEYFSETQRNKGNFPGRFSGRQFSNSRSEMNVSTLELGDSALYLCASRREGVYNEQFFGPGTRLTVL.

This chain joins TRBV18 and TRBJ2-1, with D perhaps matching TRBD1 (5 bases). Germline loops: CDR1 KGHSH, CDR2 LQKENI. The CDR3 covers 14 residues. Trimming stripped 2 bases from V and 5 bases from J, with 10 bases between. In DNA form, the CDR3 reads TGTGCCAGCTCACCAAGGGGCAGCAACAATGAGCAGTTCTTC. The encoded protein is CASSPRGSNNEQFF.

This rearrangement joins TRBV4-1 to TRBJ2-3; a weak D match, TRBD1 (5 bases). The CDR3 contains 14 residues. Trimming removed 1 base at V and 5 bases at J, with 10 bases between. The germline V gene encodes CDR1 MGHRA and CDR2 YSYEKL. CDR3 sequence reads: CASSQGAGIDTQYF. The CDR3 nucleotides read TGCGCCAGCAGCCAAGGAGCAGGGATAGATACGCAGTATTTT.

The J gene is TRBJ1-2, the V gene TRBV6-5; D ambiguous. V lost 2 bases and J 8 bases, leaving 18 bases between the germline ends. Germline assignment: CDR1 MNHEY and CDR2 SVGAGI. There are 15 residues in the CDR3. The CDR3 protein is CASSYGEGRVYGYTF. In DNA form, the CDR3 reads TGTGCCAGCAGTTACGGGGAGGGAAGGGTTTACGGCTACACCTTC.

The genes are TRBV6-6 and TRBJ2-1, with D maybe TRBD1 (6 bases). With 7 bases removed from V and 10 bases from J, the gap between germline ends came to 11 bases. The CDR3 contains 11 residues. The germline CDR1 and CDR2 sequences are MNHNY and SVGAGI (reference sequence). The CDR3 DNA sequence: TGTGCCAGCAAGGGGGAAGGCGAGCAGTTCTTC. The encoded protein is CASKGEGEQFF.

This clone has just a few counts. The J gene is TRBJ1-2, the V gene TRBV5-1; 12 nucleotides agree with TRBD1. This CDR3 comprises 15 residues. The V gene end was trimmed by 5 bases and the J gene end by 7 bases; junction bases not matched to a gene: 9. Germline-derived CDR1 and CDR2 are SGHRS and YFSETQ. The CDR3 spells CASRSTGTGGSGYTF. The DNA of the CDR3 is TGCGCCAGCAGGTCAACCGGGACAGGGGGCTCTGGCTACACCTTC.

The chain carries TRBV19 and TRBJ2-2, with 8 bases lining up with TRBD2. CDR1 and CDR2 (germline): LNHDA, SQIVND (reference sequence). CDR3 length: 13 residues. J gave up 4 bases and V 7 bases, and 2 bases lay outside the gene matches. The CDR3 DNA is TGTGCCAGTACTGCGGGGGGCACCGGGGAGCTGTTTTTT. As protein: CASTAGGTGELFF.

The chain has TRBV19 and TRBJ2-1; D gene unclear. Per the germline V gene, CDR1 is LNHDA and CDR2 is SQIVND (reference sequence). Trimming removed 4 bases from V and 9 bases from J, with 10 bases in between. CDR3 size: 12 residues. Here the CDR3 reads CASSTSVGEQFF. The CDR3 DNA is TGTGCCAGTAGTACTAGTGTAGGTGAGCAGTTCTTC.

The V gene is TRBV4-1, the J gene TRBJ1-5; D not resolved. Germline CDR1 reads MGHRA; CDR2 reads YSYEKL. V gave up 0 bases and J gave up 5 bases, with 8 bases separating them. This CDR3 contains 14 residues. The CDR3 sequence is CASSQEQKDQPQHF. The CDR3 DNA sequence: TGCGCCAGCAGCCAAGAACAGAAAGATCAGCCCCAGCATTTT.

The J gene is TRBJ1-1, the V gene TRBV11-2; D gene uncertain. CDR3 size: 13 residues. V was cut by 5 bases and J by 1 base, with 8 bases left in between. Germline V CDR1 and CDR2: SGHAT, FQNNGV. The CDR3 DNA reads as TGTGCCAGCAGCGGGCAGGAGAACACTGAAGCTTTCTTT. Protein sequence: CASSGQENTEAFF. The entire variable domain, with the rest obtained from reference TRBV11-2 and TRBJ1-1, is as follows: EAGVAQSPRYKIIEKRQSVAFWCNPISGHATLYWYQQILGQGPKLLIQFQNNGVVDDSQLPKDRFSAERLKGVDSTLKIQPAKLEDSAVYLCASSGQENTEAFFGQGTRLTVV.

The chain combines TRBV7-6 with TRBJ2-2; no definite D call. V lost 2 bases, J lost 3 bases, and 4 bases lay in between. The CDR3 extends over 13 amino acids. Per germline, CDR1 SGHVS and CDR2 FNYEAQ. CDR3 DNA: TGTGCCAGCAGCTTAACATACACCGGGGAGCTGTTTTTT. It encodes CASSLTYTGELFF.

V is TRBV18 and J is TRBJ1-2; D gene unclear. The CDR3 consists of 15 residues. V was cut by 2 bases and J by 4 bases, with 14 bases left in between. Looked up from germline, CDR1 is KGHSH and CDR2 is LQKENI. In DNA, the CDR3 is TGTGCCAGCTCACCAGGGAGGGTTGCGAGCTATGGCTACACCTTC. Its translation: CASSPGRVASYGYTF.

V is TRBV2 and J is TRBJ1-4, with 8 bases lining up with TRBD1. V lost 5 bases to trimming and J lost 3 bases; unmatched junction nucleotides: 2. The CDR3 length is 14 residues. CDR1 SNHLY and CDR2 FYNNEI come from the germline V gene. The CDR3 nucleotides read TGTGCCAGCAGTCTGGACAGGGCTAATGAAAAACTGTTTTTT. As protein: CASSLDRANEKLFF.

This rearrangement joins TRBV4-1 to TRBJ2-1; TRBD2 is a possible D gene (6 bases). V lost 2 bases to trimming and J lost 3 bases, with 20 bases between them. Germline V lookup: CDR1 MGHRA, CDR2 YSYEKL. The CDR3 is 18 residues long. This chain's CDR3 is CASSQTPGHLRDYNEQFF. CDR3 nucleotide sequence: TGCGCCAGCAGCCAAACCCCAGGGCACTTGCGGGACTACAATGAGCAGTTCTTC.

CDR3 loop: CASNSGTLNYGYTF. The CDR3 DNA reads TGCGCCAGCAACAGCGGGACATTAAACTATGGCTACACCTTC. The J gene is TRBJ1-2, the V gene TRBV4-1; D may be TRBD1 (6 bases). The V gene lost 7 bases and the J gene lost 2 bases, with 14 bases spanning the gap. This CDR3 region has 14 residues. Germline lookup yields CDR1 MGHRA and CDR2 YSYEKL.